Below, 8 T cell receptor beta chains from the same sample are listed, as sequenced in a study of blood T cell repertoires in COVID-19. Using immunoSEQ multiplex PCR, the repertoire was profiled, and TCRdb retains in-frame clones only, with some absent. The profile shows just over 650,000 clones, about 90% of them singletons. The sequencing input was peripheral blood. The receptor set was obtained from a woman aged 18-35 years with acute or convalescent COVID-19.

The CDR3 sequence: CAIRSGSPESQYF. The CDR3 DNA follows: TGTGCCATCAGATCAGGCTCCCCGGAATCCCAGTACTTC. The J gene is TRBJ2-5, the V gene TRBV10-3; D is undetermined. The CDR3 extends over 13 amino acids. Germline-derived CDR1 and CDR2 are ENHRY and SYGVKD. Trimming took 6 bases from V and 9 from J, leaving 17 bases between them.

The rearrangement links TRBV18 to TRBJ2-1; 10 bases line up with TRBD1. CDR1 is KGHSH and CDR2 is LQKENI in the germline V gene. The V segment lost 5 bases and the J segment 4 bases; nucleotides outside the gene matches: 8. This CDR3 comprises 16 residues. The CDR3 bases are TGTGCCAGCTCAACAACGACAGGGGGCGGGTACAATGAGCAGTTCTTC. Amino acids: CASSTTTGGGYNEQFF.

V is TRBV27 and J is TRBJ1-2, with 7 bases identical to TRBD1. V shed 2 bases and J 3 bases; nucleotides not matched to a gene: 3. CDR1 is MNHEY and CDR2 is SMNVEV in the germline V gene (reference sequence). The CDR3 consists of 14 residues. The CDR3 here is CASSLVGGDYGYTF. The CDR3 DNA follows: TGTGCCAGCAGTTTAGTAGGGGGCGACTATGGCTACACCTTC.

V usage is TRBV6-6 and J usage is TRBJ1-1; D call uncertain. CDR3 length equals 16 residues. Trimming left V 5 bases short and J 0 bases short, with 16 bases between. Germline V lookup: CDR1 MNHNY, CDR2 SVGAGI (reference sequence). CDR3: CASSGGFLEMNTEAFF. DNA of the CDR3: TGTGCCAGCAGTGGCGGTTTCTTAGAAATGAACACTGAAGCTTTCTTT.

The rearrangement uses TRBV4-2 and TRBJ1-2, with no clear D. This CDR3 is built from 16 residues. Germline CDR1 LGHNA, CDR2 YNFKEQ. V was clipped by 0 bases and J by 5 bases, with 16 bases between them. This CDR3 reads CASSQDYRGKEYGYTF. CDR3 sequence (DNA): TGTGCCAGCAGCCAAGATTATCGCGGGAAAGAGTATGGCTACACCTTC.

CDR3: CASSECSSGNTIYF. The DNA of the CDR3 is TGTGCCAGCAGTGAATGCAGCTCTGGAAACACCATATATTTT. The chain couples TRBV6-4 to TRBJ1-3, with unresolved D. Germline V gene sequence: CDR1 MRHNA, CDR2 SNTAGT. This CDR3 is 14 amino acids long. V gave up 3 bases and J gave up 0 bases, with 6 bases separating them.

The chain couples TRBV19 to TRBJ1-1; D might be TRBD1 (6 bases). The CDR3 runs to 15 residues. Looked up from germline, CDR1 is LNHDA and CDR2 is SQIVND (reference sequence). V shed 4 bases and J shed 1 base, with 13 bases lying between them. CDR3 amino acids: CASSKTGTPNTEAFF. CDR3 nucleotide sequence: TGTGCCAGTAGTAAAACCGGGACACCGAACACTGAAGCTTTCTTT.

The chain has TRBV2 and TRBJ1-5; 10 bases are shared with TRBD1. This CDR3 spans 16 amino acids. V dropped 3 bases and J dropped 4; count of bases not matched to a gene: 6. Germline CDR1 and CDR2: SNHLY and FYNNEI. As DNA, the CDR3 is TGTGCCAGCAGTGATCGACAGGGGGCCCTGAATCAGCCCCAGCATTTT. Translating it yields CASSDRQGALNQPQHF.